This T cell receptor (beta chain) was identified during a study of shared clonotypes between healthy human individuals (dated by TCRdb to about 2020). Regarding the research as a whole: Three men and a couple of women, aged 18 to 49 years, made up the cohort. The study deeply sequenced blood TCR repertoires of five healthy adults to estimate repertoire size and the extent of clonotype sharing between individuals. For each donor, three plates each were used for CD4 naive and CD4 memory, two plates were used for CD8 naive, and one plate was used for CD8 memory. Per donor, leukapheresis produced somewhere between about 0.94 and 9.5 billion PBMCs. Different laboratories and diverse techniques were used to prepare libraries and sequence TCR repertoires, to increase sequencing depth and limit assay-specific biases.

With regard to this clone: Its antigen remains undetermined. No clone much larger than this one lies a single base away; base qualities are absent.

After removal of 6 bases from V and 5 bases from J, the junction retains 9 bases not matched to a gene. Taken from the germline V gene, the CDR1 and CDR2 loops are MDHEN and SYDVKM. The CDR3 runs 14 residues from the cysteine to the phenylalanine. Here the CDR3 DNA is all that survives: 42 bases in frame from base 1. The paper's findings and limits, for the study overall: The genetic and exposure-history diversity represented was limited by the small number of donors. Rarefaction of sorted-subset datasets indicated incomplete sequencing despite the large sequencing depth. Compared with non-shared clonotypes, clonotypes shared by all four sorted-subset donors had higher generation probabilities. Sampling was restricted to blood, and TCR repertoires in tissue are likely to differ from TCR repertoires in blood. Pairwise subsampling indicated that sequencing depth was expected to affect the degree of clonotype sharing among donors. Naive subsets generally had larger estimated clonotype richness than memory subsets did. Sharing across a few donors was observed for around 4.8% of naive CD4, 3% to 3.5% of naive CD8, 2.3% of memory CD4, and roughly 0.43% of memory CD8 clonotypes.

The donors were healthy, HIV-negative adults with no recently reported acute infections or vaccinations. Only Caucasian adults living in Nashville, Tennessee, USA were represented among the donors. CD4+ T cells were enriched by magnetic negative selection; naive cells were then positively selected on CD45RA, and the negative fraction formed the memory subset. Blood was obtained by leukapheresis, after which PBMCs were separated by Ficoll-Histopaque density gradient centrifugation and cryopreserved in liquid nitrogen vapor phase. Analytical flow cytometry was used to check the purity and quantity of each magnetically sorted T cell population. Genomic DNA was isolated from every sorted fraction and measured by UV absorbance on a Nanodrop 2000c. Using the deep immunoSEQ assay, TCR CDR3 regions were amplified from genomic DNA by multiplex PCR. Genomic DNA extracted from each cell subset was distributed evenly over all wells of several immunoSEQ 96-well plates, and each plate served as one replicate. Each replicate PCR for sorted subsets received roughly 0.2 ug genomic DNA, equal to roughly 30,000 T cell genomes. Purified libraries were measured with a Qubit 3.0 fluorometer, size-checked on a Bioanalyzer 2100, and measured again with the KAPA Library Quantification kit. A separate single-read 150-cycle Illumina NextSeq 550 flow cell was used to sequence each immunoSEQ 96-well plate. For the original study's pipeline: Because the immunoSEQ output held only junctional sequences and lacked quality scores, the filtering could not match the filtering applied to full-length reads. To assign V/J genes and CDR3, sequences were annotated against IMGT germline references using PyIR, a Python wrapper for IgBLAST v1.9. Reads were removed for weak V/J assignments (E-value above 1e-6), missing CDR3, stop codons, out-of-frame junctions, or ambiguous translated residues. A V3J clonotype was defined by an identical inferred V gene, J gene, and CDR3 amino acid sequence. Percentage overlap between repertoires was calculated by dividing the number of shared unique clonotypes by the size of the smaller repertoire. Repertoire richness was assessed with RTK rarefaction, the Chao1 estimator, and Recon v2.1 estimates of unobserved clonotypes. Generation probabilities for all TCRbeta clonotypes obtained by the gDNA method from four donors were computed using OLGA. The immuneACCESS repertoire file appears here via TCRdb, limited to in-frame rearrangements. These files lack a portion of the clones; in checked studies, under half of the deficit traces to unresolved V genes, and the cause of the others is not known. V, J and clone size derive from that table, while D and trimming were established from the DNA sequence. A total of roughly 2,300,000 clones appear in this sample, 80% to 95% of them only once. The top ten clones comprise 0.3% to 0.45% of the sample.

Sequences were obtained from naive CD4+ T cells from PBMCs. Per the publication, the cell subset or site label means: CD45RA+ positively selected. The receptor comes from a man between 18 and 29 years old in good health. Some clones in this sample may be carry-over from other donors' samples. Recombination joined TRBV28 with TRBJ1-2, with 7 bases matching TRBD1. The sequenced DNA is TGTGCCAGCAGCAGCGGGGACAGTTGGTATGGCTACACCTTC. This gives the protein CASSSGDSWYGYTF.